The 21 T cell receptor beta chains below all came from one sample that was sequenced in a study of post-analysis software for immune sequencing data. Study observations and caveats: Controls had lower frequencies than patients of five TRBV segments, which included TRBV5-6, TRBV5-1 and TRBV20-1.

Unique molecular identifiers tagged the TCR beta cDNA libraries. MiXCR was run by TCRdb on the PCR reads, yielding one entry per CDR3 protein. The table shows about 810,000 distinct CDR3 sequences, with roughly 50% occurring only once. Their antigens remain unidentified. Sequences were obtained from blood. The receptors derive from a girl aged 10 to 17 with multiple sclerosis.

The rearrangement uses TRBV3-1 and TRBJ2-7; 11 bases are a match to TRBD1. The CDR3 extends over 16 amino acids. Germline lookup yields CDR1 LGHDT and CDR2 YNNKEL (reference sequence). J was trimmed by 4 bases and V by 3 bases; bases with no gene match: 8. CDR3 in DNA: TGTGCCAGCAGCCATCAGTTCGGGACAGGGGGGTACGAGCAGTACTTC. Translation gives CASSHQFGTGGYEQYF.

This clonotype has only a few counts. The CDR3: CASSPEHIGSYEQYF. The CDR3 coding sequence is TGTGCCAGCAGCCCTGAGCATATCGGCTCCTACGAGCAGTACTTC. The chain combines TRBV7-6 with TRBJ2-7; D is uncertain. This CDR3 region has 15 residues. Germline V gene sequence: CDR1 SGHVS, CDR2 FNYEAQ. V was shortened by 5 bases and J by 0 bases, with 14 bases between the two germline ends.

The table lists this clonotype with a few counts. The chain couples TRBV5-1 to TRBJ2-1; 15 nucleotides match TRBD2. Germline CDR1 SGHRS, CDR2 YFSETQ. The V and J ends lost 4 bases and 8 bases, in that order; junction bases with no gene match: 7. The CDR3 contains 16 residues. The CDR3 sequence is CASSPWTSGREYEQFF. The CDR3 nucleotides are TGCGCCAGCAGCCCCTGGACTAGCGGGAGGGAGTATGAGCAGTTCTTC.

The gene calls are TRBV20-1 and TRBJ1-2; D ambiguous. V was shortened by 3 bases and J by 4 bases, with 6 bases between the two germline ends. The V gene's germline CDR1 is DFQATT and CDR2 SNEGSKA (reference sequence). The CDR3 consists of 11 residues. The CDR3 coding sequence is TGCAGTGCTAGTCCCCCCTATGGCTACACCTTC. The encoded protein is CSASPPYGYTF.

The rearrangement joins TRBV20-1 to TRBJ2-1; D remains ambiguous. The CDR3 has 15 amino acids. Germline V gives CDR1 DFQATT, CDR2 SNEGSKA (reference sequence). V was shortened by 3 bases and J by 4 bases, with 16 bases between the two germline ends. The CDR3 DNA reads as TGCAGTGCTAGCCCGTTGCCTTTTGCATACAATGAGCAGTTCTTC. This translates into CSASPLPFAYNEQFF.

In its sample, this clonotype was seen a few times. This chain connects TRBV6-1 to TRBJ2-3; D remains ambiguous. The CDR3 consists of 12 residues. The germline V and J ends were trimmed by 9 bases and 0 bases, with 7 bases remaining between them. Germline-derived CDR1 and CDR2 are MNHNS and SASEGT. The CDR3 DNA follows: TGTGCCAGTCCTGGTAGCACAGATACGCAGTATTTT. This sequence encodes CASPGSTDTQYF.

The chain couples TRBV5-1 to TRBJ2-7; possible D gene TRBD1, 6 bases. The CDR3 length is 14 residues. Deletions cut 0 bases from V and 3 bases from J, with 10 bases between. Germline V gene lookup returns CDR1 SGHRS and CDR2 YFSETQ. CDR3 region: CASSLEGQFYEQYF. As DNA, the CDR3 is TGCGCCAGCAGCTTGGAAGGACAGTTCTACGAGCAGTACTTC.

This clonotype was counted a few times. The CDR3 nucleotides are TGTGCCAGCAGTCGCTTCGCCGGCCAACCAGACAATGAGCAGTTCTTC. Translation gives CASSRFAGQPDNEQFF. The chain employs TRBV11-2 and TRBJ2-1, with D unclear. V was cut by 6 bases and J by 5 bases, with 20 bases left in between. CDR3 size: 16 residues. The germline V gene encodes CDR1 SGHAT and CDR2 FQNNGV.

The CDR3 reads CASSSPLGKETQYF. The CDR3 DNA reads TGTGCCAGCAGCTCACCCCTGGGGAAGGAGACCCAGTACTTC. This rearrangement joins TRBV5-6 to TRBJ2-5; D not resolved. Germline V gene sequence: CDR1 SGHDT, CDR2 YYEEEE. Trimming cost V 3 bases and J 5 bases, with 14 bases left between them. The CDR3 runs to 14 residues.

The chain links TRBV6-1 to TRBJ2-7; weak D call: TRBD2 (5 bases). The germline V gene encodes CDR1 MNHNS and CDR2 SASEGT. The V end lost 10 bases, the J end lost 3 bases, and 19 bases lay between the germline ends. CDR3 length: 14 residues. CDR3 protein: CAIRLNRDNYEQYF. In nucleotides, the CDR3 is TGTGCCATCAGATTAAATCGGGATAACTACGAGCAGTACTTC.

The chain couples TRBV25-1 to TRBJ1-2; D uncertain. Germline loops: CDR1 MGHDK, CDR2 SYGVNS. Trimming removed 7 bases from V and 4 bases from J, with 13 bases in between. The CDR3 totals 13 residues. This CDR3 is CASTQRGAYGYTF. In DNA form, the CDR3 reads TGTGCCAGCACCCAACGGGGAGCCTATGGCTACACCTTC.

DNA for the CDR3: TGCAGCGCCGGGACAGGGGTCGGGTATGGCTACACCTTC. It yields the protein CSAGTGVGYGYTF. This chain connects TRBV29-1 to TRBJ1-2, with 10 bases fitting TRBD1. The CDR3 contains 13 residues. Germline values: CDR1 SQVTM, CDR2 ANQGSEA. Trimming at V came to 7 bases and at J to 5 bases, leaving 7 bases not matched to a gene.

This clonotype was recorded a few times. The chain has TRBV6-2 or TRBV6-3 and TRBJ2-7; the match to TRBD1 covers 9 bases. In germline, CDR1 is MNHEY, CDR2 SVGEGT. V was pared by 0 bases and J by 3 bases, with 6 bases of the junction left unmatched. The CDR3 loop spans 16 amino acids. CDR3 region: CASSYSPGQGFYEQYF. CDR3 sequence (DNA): TGTGCCAGCAGTTACTCACCGGGACAGGGTTTCTACGAGCAGTACTTC.

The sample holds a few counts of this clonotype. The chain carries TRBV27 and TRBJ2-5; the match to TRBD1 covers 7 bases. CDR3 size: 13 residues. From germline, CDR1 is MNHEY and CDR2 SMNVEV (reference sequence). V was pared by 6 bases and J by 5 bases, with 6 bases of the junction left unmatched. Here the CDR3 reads CASRSGGGETQYF. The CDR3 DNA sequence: TGTGCCAGCAGGTCAGGGGGTGGGGAGACCCAGTACTTC.

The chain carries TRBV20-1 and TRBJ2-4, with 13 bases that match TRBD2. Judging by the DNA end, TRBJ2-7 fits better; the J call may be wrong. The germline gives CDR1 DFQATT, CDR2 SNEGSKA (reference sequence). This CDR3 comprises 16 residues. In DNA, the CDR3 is TGCAGTGCCTTACACCCCTGGACTAGCGGGAGCCCCGAGCAGTACTTC. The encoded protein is CSALHPWTSGSPEQYF.

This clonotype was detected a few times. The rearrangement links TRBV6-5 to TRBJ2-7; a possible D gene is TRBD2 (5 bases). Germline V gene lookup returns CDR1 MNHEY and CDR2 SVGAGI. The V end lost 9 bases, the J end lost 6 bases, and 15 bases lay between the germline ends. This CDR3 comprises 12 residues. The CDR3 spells CASMGASGEQYF. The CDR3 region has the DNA TGTGCCAGTATGGGAGCCTCGGGCGAGCAGTACTTC.

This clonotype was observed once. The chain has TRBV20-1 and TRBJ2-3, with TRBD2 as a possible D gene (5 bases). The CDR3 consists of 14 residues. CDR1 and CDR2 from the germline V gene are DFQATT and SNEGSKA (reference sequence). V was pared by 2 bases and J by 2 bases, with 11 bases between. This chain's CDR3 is CSARRFGVTDTQYF. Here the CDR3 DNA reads TGCAGTGCTAGACGCTTCGGGGTCACAGATACGCAGTATTTT.

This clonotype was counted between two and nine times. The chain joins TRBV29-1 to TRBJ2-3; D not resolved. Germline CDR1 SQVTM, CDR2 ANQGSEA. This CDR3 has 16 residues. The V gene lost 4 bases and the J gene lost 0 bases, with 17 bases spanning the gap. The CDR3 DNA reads TGCAGCGTTGGGGTTCTCGGGCCAATTAGCACAGATACGCAGTATTTT. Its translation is CSVGVLGPISTDTQYF.

CDR3 in amino acids: CASSNPGGLGYEQYF. DNA of the CDR3: TGCGCCAGCAGCAACCCAGGGGGCTTAGGCTACGAGCAGTACTTC. The chain carries TRBV5-1 and TRBJ2-7; 8 bases fit TRBD1. With V trimmed by 4 bases and J by 3 bases, 9 bases remained unmatched. The CDR3 is 15 amino acids. Germline values: CDR1 SGHRS, CDR2 YFSETQ.

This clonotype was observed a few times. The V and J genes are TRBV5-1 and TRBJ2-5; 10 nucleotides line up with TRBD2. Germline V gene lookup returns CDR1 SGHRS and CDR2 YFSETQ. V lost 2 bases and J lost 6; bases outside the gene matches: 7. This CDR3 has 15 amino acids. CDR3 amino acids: CASSFISAGGQTQYF. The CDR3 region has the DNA TGCGCCAGCAGCTTCATCTCAGCGGGGGGGCAGACCCAGTACTTC.

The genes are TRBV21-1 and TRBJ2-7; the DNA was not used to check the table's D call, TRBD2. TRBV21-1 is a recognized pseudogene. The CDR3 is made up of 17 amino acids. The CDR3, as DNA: TGTGCCAGCAGCAATGGGACTAGCGGGAGCGGAGTCGACGAGCAGTACTTC. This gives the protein CASSNGTSGSGVDEQYF.